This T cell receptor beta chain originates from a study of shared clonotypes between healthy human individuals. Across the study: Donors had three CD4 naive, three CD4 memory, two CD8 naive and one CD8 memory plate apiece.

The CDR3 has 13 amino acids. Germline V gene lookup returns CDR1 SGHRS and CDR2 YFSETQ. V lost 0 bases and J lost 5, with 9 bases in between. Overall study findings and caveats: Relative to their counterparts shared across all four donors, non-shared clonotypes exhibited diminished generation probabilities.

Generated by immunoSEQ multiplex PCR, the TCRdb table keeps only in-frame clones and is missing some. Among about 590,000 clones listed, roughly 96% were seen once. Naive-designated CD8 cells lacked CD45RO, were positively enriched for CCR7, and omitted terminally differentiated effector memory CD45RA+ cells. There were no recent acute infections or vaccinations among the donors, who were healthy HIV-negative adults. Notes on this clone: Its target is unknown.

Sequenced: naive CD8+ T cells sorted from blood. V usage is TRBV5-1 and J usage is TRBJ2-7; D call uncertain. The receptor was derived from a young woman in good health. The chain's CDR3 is CASSLEGPDEQYF. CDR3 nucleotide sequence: TGCGCCAGCAGCTTGGAAGGACCGGACGAGCAGTACTTC.